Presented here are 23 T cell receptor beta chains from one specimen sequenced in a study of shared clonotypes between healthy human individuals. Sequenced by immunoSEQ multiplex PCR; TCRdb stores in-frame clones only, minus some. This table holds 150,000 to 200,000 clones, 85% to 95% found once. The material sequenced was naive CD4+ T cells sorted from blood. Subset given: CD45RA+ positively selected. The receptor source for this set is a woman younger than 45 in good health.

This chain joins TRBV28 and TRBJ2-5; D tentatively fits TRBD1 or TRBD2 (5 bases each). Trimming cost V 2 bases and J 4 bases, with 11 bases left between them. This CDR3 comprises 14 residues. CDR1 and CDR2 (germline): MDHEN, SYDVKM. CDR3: CASSLGERGETQYF. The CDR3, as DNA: TGTGCCAGCAGTTTAGGCGAGAGGGGAGAGACCCAGTACTTC.

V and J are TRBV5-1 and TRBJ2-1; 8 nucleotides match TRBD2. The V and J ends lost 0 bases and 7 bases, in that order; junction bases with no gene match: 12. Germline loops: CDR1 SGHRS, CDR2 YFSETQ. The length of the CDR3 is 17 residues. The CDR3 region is CASSLELAIGTRNEQFF. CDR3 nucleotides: TGCGCCAGCAGCTTGGAACTGGCGATTGGGACTAGGAATGAGCAGTTCTTC.

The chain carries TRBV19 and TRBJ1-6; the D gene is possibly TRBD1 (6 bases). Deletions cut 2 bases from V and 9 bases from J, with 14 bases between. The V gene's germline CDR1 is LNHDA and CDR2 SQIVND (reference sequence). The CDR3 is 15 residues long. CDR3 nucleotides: TGTGCCAGTAGTATACAACTACAGGGTCTTTCACCCCTCCACTTT. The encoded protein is CASSIQLQGLSPLHF.

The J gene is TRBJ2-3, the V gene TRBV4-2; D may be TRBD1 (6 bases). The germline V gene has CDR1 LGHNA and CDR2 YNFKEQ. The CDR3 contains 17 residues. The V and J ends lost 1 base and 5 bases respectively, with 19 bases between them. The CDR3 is CASSQGSQGRRLDTQYF. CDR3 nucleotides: TGTGCCAGCAGCCAAGGTTCACAGGGACGAAGATTAGATACGCAGTATTTT.

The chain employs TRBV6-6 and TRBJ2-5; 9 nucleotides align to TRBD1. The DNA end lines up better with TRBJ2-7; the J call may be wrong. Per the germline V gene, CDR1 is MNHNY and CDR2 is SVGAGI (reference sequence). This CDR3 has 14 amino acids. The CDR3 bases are TGTGCCAGCAGTACCGGGACAGGGTTTAGCGAGCAGTACTTC. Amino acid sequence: CASSTGTGFSEQYF.

The CDR3 DNA reads as TGTGCCAGCAGCCAAGGGGCTGGGAAGGGACTAGCGGGAAGAGATACGCAGTATTTT. Amino acids: CASSQGAGKGLAGRDTQYF. The chain couples TRBV14 to TRBJ2-3, with TRBD2 matching 13 bases. Germline assignment: CDR1 SGHDN and CDR2 FVKESK. V was clipped by 1 base and J by 5 bases; unmatched bases: 12. The CDR3 runs 19 residues.

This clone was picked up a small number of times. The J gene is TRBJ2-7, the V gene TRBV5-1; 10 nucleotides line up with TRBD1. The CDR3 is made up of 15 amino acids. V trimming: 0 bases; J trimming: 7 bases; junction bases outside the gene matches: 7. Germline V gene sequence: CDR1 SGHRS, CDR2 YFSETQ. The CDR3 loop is CASSLVSTGGREQYF. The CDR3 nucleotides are TGCGCCAGCAGCTTGGTGTCGACAGGGGGCCGGGAGCAGTACTTC.

The CDR3, as DNA: TGTGCCAGCAGCGTCGCCGGGACTAGCGGGCAAGAGACCCAGTACTTC. It translates to CASSVAGTSGQETQYF. This chain uses TRBV7-2 with TRBJ2-5; 12 nucleotides agree with TRBD2. Germline V lookup: CDR1 SGHTA, CDR2 FQGNSA. Losses at the gene ends were 5 bases for V and 2 bases for J; bases not matched to a gene: 6. The CDR3 is 16 amino acids.

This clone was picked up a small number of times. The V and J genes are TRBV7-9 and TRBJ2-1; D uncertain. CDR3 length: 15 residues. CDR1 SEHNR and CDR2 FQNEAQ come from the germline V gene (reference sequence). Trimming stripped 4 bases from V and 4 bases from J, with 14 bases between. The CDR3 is CASSSSFEEYNEQFF. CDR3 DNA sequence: TGTGCCAGCAGCTCCTCGTTTGAGGAATACAATGAGCAGTTCTTC.

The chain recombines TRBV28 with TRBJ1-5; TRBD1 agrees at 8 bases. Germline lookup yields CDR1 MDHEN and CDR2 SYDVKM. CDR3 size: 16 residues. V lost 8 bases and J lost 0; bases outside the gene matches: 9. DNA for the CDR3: TGTGCCAGCTCGGGACAGGCCACGAATAGCAATCAGCCCCAGCATTTT. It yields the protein CASSGQATNSNQPQHF.

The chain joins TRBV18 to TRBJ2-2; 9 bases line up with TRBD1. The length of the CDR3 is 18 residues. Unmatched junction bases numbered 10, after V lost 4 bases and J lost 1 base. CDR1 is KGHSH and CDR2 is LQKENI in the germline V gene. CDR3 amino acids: CASSLAGTGTGNTGELFF. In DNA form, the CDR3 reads TGTGCCAGCTCACTAGCCGGGACAGGGACCGGGAACACCGGGGAGCTGTTTTTT.

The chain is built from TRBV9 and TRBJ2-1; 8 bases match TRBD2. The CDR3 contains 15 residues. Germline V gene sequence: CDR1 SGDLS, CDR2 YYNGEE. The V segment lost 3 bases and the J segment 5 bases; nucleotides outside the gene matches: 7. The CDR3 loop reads CASSGVAGPHNEQFF. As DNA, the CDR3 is TGTGCCAGCAGCGGTGTAGCGGGACCCCACAATGAGCAGTTCTTC.

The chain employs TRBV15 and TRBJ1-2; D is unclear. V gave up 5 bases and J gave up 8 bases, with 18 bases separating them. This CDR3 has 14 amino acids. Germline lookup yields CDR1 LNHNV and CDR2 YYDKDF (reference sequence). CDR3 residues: CATSSRPPRGGYTF. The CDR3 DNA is TGTGCCACCAGCTCTCGTCCGCCCAGAGGGGGCTACACCTTC.

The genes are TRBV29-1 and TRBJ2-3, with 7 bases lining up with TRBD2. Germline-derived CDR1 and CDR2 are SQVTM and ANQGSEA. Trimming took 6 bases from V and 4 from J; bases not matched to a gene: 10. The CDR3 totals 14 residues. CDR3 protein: CSVHRGGRADTQYF. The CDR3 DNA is TGCAGCGTCCACCGGGGAGGGCGTGCAGATACGCAGTATTTT.

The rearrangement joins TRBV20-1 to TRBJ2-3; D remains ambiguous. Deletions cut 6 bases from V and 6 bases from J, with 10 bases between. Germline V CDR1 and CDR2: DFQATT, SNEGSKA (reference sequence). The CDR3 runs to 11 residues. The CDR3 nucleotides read TGCAGTGCGGTAACTCGGGATACGCAGTATTTT. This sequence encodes CSAVTRDTQYF.

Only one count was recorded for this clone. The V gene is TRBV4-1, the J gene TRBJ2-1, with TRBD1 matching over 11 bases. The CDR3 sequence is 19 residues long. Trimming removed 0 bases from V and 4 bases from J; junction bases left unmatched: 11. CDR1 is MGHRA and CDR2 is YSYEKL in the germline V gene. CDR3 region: CASSQDLHSGQGAYNEQFF. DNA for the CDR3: TGCGCCAGCAGCCAAGATTTACACTCAGGACAGGGGGCTTACAATGAGCAGTTCTTC.

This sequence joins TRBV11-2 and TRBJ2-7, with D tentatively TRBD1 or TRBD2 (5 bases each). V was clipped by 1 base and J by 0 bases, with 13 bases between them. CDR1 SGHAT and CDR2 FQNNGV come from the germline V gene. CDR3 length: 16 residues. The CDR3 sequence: CASSLGSGASSYEQYF. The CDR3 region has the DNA TGTGCCAGCAGCTTAGGTTCCGGGGCCAGCTCCTACGAGCAGTACTTC.

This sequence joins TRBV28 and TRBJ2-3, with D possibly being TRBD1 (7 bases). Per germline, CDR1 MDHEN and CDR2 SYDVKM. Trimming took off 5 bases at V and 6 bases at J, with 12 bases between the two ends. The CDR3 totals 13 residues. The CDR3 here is CASSDSGGDTQYF. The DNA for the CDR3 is TGTGCCAGCAGTGACTCAGGGGGGGATACGCAGTATTTT.

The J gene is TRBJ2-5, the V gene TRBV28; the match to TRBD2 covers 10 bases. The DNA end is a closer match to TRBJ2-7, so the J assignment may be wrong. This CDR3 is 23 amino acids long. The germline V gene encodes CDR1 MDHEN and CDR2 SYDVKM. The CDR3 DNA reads TGTGCCAGCAGTTTATGGTACCCTACAGGGGCCGGGACTAGCGTCCGAGATAACTACGAGCAGTACTTC. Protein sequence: CASSLWYPTGAGTSVRDNYEQYF.

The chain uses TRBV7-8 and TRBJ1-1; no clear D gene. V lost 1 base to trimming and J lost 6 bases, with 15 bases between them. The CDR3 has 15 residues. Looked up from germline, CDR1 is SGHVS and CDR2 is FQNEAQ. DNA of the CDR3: TGTGCCAGCAGCTTAGATGTTTCCTCGTCGGCTGAAGCTTTCTTT. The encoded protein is CASSLDVSSSAEAFF.

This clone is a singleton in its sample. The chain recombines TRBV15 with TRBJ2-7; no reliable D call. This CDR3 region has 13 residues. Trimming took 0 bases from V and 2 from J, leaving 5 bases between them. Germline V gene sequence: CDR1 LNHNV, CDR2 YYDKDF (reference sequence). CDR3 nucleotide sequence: TGTGCCACCAGCAGAGAACGAGCCTACGAGCAGTACTTC. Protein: CATSRERAYEQYF.

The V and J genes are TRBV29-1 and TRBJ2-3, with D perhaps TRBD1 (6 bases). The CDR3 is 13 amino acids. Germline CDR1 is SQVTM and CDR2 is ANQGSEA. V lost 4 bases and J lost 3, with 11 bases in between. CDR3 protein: CSVAGTRTDTQYF. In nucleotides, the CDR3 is TGCAGCGTTGCCGGGACAAGAACAGATACGCAGTATTTT.

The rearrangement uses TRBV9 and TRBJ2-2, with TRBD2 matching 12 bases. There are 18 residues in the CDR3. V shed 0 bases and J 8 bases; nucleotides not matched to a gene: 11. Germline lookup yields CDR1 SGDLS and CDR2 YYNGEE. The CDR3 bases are TGTGCCAGCAGCGTAGCAACTAGCGGGAGGCAACGGAAAGGGGAGCTGTTTTTT. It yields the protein CASSVATSGRQRKGELFF.